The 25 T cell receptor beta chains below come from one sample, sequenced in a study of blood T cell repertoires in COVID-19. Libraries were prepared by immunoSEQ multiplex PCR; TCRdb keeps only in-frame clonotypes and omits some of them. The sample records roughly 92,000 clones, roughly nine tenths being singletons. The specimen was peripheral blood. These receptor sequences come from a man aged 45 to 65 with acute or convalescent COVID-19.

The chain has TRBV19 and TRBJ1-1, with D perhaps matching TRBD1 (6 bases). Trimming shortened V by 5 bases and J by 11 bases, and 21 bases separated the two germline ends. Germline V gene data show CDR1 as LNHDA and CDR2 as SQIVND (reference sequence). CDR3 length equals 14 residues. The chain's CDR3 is CASSFERQAPAAFF. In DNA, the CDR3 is TGTGCCAGTAGTTTCGAGCGACAGGCGCCCGCGGCTTTCTTT.

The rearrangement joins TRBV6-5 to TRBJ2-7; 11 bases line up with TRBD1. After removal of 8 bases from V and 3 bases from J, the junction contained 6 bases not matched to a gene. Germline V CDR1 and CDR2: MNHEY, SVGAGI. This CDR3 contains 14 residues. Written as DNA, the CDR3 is TGTGCCAGCGGAGGGACAGGGGGTATCTACGAGCAGTACTTC. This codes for CASGGTGGIYEQYF.

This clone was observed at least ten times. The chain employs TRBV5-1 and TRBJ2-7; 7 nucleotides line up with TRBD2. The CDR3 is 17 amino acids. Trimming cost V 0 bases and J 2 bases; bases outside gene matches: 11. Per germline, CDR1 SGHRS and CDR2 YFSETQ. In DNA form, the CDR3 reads TGCGCCAGCAGCTTGGGTCATACGGGAGGAAGAACCTACGAGCAGTACTTC. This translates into CASSLGHTGGRTYEQYF.

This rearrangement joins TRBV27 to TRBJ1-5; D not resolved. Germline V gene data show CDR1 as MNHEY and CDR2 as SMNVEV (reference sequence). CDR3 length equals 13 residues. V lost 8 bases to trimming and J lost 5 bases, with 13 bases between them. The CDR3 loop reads CASARSGHQPQHF. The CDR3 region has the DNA TGTGCCAGCGCTCGCTCTGGGCATCAGCCCCAGCATTTT.

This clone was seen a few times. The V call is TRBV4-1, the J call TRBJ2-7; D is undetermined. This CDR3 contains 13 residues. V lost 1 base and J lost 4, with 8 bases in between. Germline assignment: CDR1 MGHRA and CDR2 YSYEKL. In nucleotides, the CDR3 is TGCGCCAGCAGCCAAGTAATCGGTTACGAGCAGTACTTC. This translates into CASSQVIGYEQYF.

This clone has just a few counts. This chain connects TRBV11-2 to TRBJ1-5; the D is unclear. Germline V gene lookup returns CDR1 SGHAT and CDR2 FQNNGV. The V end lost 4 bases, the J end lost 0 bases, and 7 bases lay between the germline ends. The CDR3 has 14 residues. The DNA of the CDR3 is TGTGCCAGCAGCTCGCAGTATAGCAATCAGCCCCAGCATTTT. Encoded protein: CASSSQYSNQPQHF.

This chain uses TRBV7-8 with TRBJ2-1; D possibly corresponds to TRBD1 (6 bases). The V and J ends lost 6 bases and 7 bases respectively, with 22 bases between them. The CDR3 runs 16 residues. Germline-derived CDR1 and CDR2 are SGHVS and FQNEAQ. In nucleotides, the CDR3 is TGTGCCAGCAGTCAATACGGGACACCTTCGGGGAATGAGCAGTTCTTC. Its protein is CASSQYGTPSGNEQFF.

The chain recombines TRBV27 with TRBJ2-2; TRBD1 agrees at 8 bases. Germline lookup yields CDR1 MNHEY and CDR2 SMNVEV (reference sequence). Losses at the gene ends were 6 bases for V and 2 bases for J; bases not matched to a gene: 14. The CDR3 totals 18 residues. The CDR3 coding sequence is TGTGCCAGCAGACAACGGGGAGACAGGGGCGCTAACACCGGGGAGCTGTTTTTT. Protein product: CASRQRGDRGANTGELFF.

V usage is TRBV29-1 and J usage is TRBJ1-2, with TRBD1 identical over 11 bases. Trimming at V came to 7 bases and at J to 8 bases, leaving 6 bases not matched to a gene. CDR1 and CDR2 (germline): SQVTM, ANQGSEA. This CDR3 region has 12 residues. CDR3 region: CSGSGQGAGYTF. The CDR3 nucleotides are TGCAGCGGATCCGGACAGGGGGCCGGCTACACCTTC.

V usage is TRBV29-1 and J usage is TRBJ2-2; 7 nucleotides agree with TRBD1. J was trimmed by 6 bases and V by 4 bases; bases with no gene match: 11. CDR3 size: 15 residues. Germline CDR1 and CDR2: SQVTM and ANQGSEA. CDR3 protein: CSVGDTGVGSGELFF. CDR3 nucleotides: TGCAGCGTTGGCGATACAGGGGTCGGATCCGGGGAGCTGTTTTTT.

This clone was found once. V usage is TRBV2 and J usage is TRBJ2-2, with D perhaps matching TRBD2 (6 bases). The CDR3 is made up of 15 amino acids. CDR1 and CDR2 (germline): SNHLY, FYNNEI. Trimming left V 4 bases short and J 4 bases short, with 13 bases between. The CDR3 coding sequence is TGTGCCAGCAGTGCGAGCGGGCCAATCACCGGGGAGCTGTTTTTT. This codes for CASSASGPITGELFF.

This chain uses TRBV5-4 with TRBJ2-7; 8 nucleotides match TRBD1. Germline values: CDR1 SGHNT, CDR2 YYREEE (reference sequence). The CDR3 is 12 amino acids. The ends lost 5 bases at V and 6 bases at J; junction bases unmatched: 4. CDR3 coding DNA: TGTGCCAGCAGATTTACAGGGGGCGAGCAGTACTTC. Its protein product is CASRFTGGEQYF.

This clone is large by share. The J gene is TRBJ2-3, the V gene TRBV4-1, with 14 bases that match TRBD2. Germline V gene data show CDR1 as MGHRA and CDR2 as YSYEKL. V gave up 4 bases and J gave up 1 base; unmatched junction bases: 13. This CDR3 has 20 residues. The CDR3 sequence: CASSLSLVGLAGGRTDTQYF. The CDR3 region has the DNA TGCGCCAGCAGCCTCTCCCTCGTCGGACTAGCGGGAGGCCGCACAGATACGCAGTATTTT.

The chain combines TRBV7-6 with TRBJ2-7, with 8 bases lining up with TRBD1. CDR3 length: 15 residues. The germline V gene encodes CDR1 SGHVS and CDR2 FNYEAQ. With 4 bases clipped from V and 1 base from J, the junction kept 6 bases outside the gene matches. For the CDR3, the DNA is TGTGCCAGCAGCTCCGGACAGGGTGCATCCTACGAGCAGTACTTC. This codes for CASSSGQGASYEQYF.

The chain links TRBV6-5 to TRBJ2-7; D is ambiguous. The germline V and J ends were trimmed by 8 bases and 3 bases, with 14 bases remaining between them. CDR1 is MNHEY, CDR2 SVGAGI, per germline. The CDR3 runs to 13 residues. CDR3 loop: CASGSARNYEQYF. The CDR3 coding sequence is TGTGCCAGCGGCTCAGCGAGAAACTACGAGCAGTACTTC.

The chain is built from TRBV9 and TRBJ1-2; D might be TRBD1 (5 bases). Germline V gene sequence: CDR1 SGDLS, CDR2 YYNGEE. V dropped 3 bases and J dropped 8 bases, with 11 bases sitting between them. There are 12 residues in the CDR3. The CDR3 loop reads CASSDQGWGYTF. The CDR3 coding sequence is TGTGCCAGCAGCGACCAGGGCTGGGGCTACACCTTC.

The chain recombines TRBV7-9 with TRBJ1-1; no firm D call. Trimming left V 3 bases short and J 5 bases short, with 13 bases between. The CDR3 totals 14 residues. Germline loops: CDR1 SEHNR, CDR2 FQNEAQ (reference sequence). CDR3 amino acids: CASSLPAAGTEAFF. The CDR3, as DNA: TGTGCCAGCAGCTTGCCAGCGGCGGGGACTGAAGCTTTCTTT.

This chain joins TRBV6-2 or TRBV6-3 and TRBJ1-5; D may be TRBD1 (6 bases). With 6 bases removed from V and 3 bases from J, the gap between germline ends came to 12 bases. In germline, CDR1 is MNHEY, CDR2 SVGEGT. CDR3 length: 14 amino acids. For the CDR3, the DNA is TGTGCCAGCAGCCCCTACAGGGACAATCAGCCCCAGCATTTT. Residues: CASSPYRDNQPQHF.

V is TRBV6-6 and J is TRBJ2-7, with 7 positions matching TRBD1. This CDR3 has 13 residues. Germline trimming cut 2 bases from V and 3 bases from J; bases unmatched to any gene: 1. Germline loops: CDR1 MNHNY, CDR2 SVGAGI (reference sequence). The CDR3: CASSYRDSYEQYF. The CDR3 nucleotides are TGTGCCAGCAGTTACCGGGACAGCTACGAGCAGTACTTC.

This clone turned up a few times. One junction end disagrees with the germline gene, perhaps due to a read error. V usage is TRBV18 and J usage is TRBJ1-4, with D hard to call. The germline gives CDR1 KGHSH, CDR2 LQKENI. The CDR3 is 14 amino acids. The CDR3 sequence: CASSPSEPKEKLFF. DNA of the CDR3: TGTGCCAGCTCACCCTCTGAACCTAAAGAAAAACTGTTTTTT. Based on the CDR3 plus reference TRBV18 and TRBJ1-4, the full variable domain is NAGVMQNPRHLVRRRGQEARLRCSPMKGHSHVYWYRQLPEEGLKFMVYLQKENIIDESGMPKERFSAEFPKEGPSILRIQQVVRGDSAAYFCASSPSEPKEKLFFGSGTQLSVL.

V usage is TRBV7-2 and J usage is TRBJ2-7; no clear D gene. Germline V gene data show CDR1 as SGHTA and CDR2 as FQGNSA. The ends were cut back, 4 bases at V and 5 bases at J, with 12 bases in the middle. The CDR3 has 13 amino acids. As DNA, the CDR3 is TGTGCCAGCAGCTCGTCCCGGCGGAACGAGCAGTACTTC. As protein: CASSSSRRNEQYF.

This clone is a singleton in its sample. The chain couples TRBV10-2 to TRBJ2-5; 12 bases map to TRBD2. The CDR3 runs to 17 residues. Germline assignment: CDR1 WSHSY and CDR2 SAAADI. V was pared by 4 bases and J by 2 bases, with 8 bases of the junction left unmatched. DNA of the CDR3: TGCGCCAGCAGTGGAAGCCTAGCGGGAGGGGGGCAAGAGACCCAGTACTTC. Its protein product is CASSGSLAGGGQETQYF.

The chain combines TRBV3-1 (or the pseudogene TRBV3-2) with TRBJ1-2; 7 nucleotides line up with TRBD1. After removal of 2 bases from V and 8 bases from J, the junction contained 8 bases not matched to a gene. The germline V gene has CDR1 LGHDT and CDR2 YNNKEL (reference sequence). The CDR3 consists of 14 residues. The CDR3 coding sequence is TGTGCCAGCAGCCAAAGGAAGAGGGGGCAAGGCTACACCTTC. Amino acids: CASSQRKRGQGYTF.

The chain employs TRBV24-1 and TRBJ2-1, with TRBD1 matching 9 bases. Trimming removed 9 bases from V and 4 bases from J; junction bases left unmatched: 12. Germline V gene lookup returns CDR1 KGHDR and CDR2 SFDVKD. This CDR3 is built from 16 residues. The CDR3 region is CATYDSGQGLYNEQFF. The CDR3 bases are TGTGCCACCTACGATTCGGGACAGGGCTTATACAATGAGCAGTTCTTC.

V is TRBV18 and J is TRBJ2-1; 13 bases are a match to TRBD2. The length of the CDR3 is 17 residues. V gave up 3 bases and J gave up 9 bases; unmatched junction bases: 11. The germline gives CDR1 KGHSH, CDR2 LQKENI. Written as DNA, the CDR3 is TGTGCCAGCTCACCGTCCGGACCGGGACTAGCGGGAATTGAGCAGTTCTTC. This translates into CASSPSGPGLAGIEQFF.